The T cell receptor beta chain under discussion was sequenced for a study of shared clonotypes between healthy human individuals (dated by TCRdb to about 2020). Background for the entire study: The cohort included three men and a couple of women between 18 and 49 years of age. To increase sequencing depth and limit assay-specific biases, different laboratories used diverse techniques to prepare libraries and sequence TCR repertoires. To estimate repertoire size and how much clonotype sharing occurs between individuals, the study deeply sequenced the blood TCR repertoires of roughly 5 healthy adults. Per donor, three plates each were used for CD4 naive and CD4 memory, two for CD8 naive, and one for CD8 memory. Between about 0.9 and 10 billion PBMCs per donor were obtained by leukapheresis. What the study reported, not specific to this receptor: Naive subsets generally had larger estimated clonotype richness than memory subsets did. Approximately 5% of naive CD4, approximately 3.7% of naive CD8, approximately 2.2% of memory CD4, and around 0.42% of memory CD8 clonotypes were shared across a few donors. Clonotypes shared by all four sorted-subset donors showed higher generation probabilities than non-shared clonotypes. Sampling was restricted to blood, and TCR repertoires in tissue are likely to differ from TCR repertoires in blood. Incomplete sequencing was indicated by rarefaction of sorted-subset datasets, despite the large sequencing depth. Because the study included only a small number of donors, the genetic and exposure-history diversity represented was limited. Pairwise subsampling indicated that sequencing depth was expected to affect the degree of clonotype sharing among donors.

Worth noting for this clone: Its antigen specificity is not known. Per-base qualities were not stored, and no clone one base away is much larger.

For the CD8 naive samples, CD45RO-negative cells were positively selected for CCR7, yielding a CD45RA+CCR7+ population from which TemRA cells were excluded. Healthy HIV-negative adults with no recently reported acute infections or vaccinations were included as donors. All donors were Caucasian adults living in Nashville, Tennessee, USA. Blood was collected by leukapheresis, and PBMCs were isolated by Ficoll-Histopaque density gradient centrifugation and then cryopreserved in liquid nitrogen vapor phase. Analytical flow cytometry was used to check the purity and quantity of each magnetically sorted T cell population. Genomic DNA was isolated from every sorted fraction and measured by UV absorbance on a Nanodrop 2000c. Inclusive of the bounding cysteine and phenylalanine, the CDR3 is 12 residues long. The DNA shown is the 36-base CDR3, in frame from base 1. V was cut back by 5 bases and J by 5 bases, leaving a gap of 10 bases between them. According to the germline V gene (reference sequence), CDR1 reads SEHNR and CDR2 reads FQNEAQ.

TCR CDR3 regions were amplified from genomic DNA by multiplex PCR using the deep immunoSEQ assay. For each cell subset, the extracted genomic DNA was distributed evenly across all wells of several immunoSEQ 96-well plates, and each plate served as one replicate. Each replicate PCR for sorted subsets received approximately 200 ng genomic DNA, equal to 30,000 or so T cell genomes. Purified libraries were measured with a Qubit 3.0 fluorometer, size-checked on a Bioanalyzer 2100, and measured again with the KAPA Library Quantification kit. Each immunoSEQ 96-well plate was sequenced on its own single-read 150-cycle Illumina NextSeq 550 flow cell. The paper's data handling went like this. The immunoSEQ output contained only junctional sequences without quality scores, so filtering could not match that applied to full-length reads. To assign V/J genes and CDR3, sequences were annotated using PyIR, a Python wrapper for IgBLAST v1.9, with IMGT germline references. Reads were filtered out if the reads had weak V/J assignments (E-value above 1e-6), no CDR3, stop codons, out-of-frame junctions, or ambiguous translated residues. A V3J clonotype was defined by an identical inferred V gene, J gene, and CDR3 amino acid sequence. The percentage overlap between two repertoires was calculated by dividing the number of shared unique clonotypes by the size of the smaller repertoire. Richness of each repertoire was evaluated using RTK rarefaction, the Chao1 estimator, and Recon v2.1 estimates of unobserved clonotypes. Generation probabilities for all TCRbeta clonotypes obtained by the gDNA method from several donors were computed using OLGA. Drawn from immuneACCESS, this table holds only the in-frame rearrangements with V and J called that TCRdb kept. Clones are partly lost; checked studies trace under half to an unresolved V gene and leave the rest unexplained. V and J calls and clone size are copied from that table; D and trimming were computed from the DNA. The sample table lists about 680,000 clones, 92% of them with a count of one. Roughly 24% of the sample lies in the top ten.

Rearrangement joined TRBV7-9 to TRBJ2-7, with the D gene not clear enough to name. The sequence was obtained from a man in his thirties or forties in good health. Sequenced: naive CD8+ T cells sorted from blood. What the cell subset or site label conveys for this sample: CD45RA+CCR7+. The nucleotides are TGTGCCAGCAGCCGCGACGAAGACGAGCAGTACTTC. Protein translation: CASSRDEDEQYF.